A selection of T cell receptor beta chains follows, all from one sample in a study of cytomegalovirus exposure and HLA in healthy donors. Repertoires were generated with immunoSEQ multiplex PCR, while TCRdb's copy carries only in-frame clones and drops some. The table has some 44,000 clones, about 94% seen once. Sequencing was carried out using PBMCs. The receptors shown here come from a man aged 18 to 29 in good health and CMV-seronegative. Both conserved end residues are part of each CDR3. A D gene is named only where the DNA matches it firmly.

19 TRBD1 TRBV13 CASSQKGQVGGWGNEKLFF
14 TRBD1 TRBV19 CASSTGQGRYEQYF
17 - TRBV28 CASSFLFGTASNQPQHF
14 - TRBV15 CATSRVGVGTEAFF
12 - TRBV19 CASRGDNEKLFF
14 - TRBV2 CASSEQGPTAEAFF
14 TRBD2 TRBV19 CASSTRGGVETQYF
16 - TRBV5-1 CASSLVGQSSYNEQFF
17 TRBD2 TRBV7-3 CASSLNGLAGSYNEQFF
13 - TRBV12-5 CASGLDTQETQYF
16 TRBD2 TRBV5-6 CASSRRSASGQETQYF
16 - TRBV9 CASSVVSSRNTGELFF
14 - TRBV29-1 CSVEFRDMGYEQYF
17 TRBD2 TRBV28 CASSLWRLAGGPGELFF
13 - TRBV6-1 CASRRAAGETQYF
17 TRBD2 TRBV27 CASSRGSSGRVVDTQYF
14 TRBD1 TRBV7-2 CASSLSLQGATQYF
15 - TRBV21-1 CASSSKTGMNTEAFF
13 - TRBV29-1 CSVVLPGRAEAFF
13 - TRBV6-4 CASSDTLNTEAFF
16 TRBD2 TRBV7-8 CASSLRPGGQGDTQYF
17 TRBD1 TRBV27 CASSLPRDRGSTDTQYF
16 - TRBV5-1 CASSAGDAFWNTEAFF
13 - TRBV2 CASTGTLGEKLFF
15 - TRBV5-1 CASSVAAATGVEAFF
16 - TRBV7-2 CASSPRQNSYNSPLHF
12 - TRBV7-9 CASSLTGTSAFF
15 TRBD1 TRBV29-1 CSAARRQGGPYEQYF
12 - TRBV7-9 CASSLGQSEQYF
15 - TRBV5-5 CASSLQGSMNTEAFF
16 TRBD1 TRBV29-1 CSVKTKQGASTDTQYF
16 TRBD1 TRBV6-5 CASSYGGQGKGEKLFF
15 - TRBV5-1 CASSLAGGANYGYTF
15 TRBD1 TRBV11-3 CASSSGQGGGETQYF
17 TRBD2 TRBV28 CASSLSPLAPYQGTQYF
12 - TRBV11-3 CASSPDTGELFF
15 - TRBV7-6 CASSSAGQGYNEQFF
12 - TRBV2 CASSVRGDGYTF
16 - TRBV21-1 CASSKGSGLESYEQYF
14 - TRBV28 CASRRGGGTGELFF
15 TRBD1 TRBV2 CASSADRAAGNTIYF
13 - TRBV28 CASSPTEGVVPFF
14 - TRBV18 CASSSQGRNQPQHF
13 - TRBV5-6 CASSTGGVETQYF
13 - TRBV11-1 CASASQKNTEAFF
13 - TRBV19 CASSLRQFYEQYF
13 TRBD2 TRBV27 CASSKRDSLKQYF
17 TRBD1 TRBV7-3 CASSLRDRGFFSDTQYF
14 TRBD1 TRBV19 CASSKGQVTGELFF
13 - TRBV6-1 CASSESGTDTQYF
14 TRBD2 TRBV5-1 CASRTSGGADTQYF
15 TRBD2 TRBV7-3 CASSLAAGKSYEQYF
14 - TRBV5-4 CASSLAGQPYEQYF
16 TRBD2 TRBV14 CASSQDEVAGYNEQFF